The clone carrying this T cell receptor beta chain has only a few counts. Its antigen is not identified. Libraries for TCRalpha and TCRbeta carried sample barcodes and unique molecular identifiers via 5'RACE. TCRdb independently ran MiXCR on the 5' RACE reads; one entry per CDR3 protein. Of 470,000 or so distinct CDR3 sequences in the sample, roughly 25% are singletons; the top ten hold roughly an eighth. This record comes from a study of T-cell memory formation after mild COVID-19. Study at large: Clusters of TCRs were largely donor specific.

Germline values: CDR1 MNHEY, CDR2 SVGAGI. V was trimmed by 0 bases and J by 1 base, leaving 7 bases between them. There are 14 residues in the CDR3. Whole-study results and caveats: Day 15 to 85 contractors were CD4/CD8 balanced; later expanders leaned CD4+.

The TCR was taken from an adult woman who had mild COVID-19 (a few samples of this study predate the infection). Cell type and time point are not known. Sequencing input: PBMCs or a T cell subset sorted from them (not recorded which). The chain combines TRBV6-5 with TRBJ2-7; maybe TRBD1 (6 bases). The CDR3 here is CASSYSGTSYEQYF. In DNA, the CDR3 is TGTGCCAGCAGTTACTCGGGGACATCCTACGAGCAGTACTTC.